This TCR beta chain is drawn from a study of blood T cells in healthy people across ages. Alongside a J-beta primer mix, a sample-barcoded 5' primer served in a second PCR lasting 7 to 11 cycles. Researchers report that each sample yielded at least 3 million CDR3-containing paired-end reads. TCRdb redid the calling of the 5' RACE reads with MiXCR, one entry per CDR3 protein. The repertoire holds hundreds of thousands of distinct CDR3 sequences, 58% seen once, with 30% to 45% in the top ten. This CDR3 is 13 amino acids long. Germline CDR1 and CDR2: SGHDN and FVKESK. V was clipped by 3 bases and J by 7 bases, with 9 bases between them.

The clonotype was recovered from a man in his fifties or sixties in good health. The chain carries TRBV14 and TRBJ2-2, with D unresolved. The material sequenced was blood. As DNA, the CDR3 is TGTGCCAGCAGCCAGGTTTCGAACGGGGAGCTGTTTTTT. Residues: CASSQVSNGELFF.